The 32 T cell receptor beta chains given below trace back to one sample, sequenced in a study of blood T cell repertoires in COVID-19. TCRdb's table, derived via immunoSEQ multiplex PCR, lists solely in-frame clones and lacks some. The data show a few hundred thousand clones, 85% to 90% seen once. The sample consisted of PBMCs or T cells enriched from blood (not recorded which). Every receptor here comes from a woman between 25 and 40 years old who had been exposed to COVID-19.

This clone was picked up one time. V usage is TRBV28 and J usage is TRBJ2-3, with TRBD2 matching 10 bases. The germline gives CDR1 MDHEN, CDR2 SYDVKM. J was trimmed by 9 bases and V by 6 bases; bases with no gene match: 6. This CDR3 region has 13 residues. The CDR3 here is CASSPGLAVTQYF. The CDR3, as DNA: TGTGCCAGCAGCCCAGGACTAGCGGTAACGCAGTATTTT.

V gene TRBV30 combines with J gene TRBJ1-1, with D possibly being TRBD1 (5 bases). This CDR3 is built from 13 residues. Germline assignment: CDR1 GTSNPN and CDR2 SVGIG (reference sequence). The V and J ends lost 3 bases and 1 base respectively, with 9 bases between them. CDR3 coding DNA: TGTGCCTGGAGAGGGGTAGCGAACACTGAAGCTTTCTTT. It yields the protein CAWRGVANTEAFF. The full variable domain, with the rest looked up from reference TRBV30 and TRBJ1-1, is SQTIHQWPATLVQPVGSPLSLECTVEGTSNPNLYWYRQAAGRGLQLLFYSVGIGQISSEVPQNLSASRPQDRQFILSSKKLLLSDSGFYLCAWRGVANTEAFFGQGTRLTVV.

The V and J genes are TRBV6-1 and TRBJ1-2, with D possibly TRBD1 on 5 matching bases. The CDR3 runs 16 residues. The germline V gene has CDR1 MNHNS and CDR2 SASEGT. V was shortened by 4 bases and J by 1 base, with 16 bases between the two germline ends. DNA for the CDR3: TGTGCCAGCAGTGCCCACAGGACCTTAGTTAACTATGGCTACACCTTC. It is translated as CASSAHRTLVNYGYTF.

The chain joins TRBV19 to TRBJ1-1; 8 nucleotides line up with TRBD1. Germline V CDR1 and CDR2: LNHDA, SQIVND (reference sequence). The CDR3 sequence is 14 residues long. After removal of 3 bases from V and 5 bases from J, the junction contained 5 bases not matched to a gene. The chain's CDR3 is CASSISRGQTEAFF. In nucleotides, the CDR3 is TGTGCCAGTAGTATCTCCAGGGGGCAAACTGAAGCTTTCTTT.

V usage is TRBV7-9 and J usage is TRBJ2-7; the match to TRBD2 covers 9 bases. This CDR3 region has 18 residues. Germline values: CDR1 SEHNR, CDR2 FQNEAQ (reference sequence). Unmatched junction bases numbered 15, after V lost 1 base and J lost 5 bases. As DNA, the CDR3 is TGTGCCAGCAGCTTAGTGGCTAGCGGGAATTACGCTAGCCACGAGCAGTACTTC. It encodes CASSLVASGNYASHEQYF.

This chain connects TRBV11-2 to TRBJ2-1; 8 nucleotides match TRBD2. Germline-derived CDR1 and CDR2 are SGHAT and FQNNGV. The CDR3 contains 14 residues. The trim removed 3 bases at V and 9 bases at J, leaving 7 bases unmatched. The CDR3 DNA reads TGTGCCAGCAGCTTTGGGACGGGGGGGAGTGAGCAGTTCTTC. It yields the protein CASSFGTGGSEQFF.

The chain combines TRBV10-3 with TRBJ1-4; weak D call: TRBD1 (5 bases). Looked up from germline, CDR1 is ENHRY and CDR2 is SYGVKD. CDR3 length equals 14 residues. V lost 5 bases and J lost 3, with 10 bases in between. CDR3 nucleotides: TGTGCCATCAGTCGGGGGATGGCTAATGAAAAACTGTTTTTT. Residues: CAISRGMANEKLFF.

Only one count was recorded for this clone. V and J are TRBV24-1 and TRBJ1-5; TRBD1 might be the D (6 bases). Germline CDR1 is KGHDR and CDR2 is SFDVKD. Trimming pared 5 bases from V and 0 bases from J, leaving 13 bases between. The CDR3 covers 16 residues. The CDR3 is CATSVGGHNSNQPQHF. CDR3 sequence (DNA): TGTGCCACCAGTGTAGGGGGACACAATAGCAATCAGCCCCAGCATTTT.

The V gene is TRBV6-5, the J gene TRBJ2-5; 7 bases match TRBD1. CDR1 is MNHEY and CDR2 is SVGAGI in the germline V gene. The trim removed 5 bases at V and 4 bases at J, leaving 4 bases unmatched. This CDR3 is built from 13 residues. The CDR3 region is CASSLQGPETQYF. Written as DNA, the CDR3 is TGTGCCAGCAGTCTACAGGGGCCAGAGACCCAGTACTTC.

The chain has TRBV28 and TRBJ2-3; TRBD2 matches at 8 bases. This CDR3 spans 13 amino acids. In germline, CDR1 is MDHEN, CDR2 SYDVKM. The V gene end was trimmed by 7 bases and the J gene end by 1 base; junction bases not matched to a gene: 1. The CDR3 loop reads CASMTSGTDTQYF. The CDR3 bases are TGTGCCAGCATGACTAGCGGCACAGATACGCAGTATTTT.

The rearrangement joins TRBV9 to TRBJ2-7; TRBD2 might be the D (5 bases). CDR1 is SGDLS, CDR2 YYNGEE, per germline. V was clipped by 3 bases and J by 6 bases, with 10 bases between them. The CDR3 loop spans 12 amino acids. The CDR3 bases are TGTGCCAGCAGCGGAAGCGAGGGCGAGCAGTACTTC. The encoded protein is CASSGSEGEQYF.

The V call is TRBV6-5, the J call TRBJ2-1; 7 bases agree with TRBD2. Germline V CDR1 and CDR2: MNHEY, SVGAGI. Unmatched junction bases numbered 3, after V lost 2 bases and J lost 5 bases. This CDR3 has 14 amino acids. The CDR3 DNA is TGTGCCAGCAGTTACGGGCTAGCGGACAATGAGCAGTTCTTC. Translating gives CASSYGLADNEQFF.

CDR3 sequence reads: CASSVSGTAEGGLFF. The DNA of the CDR3 is TGTGCCAGCAGCGTCTCCGGGACAGCAGAAGGTGGACTGTTTTTT. The chain links TRBV5-5 to TRBJ1-4; TRBD1 matches at 7 bases. In germline, CDR1 is SGHKS, CDR2 YYEKEE (reference sequence). V was pared by 4 bases and J by 13 bases, with 16 bases of the junction left unmatched. The CDR3 has 15 residues.

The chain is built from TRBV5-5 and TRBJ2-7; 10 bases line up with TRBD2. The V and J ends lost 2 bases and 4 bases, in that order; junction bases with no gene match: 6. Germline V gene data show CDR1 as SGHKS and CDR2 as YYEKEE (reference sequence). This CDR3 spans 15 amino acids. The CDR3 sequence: CASSFIPSGSYEQYF. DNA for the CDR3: TGTGCCAGCAGCTTTATCCCTAGCGGGAGTTACGAGCAGTACTTC. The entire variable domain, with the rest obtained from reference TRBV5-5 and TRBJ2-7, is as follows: DAGVTQSPTHLIKTRGQQVTLRCSPISGHKSVSWYQQVLGQGPQFIFQYYEKEERGRGNFPDRFSARQFPNYSSELNVNALLLGDSALYLCASSFIPSGSYEQYFGPGTRLTVT.

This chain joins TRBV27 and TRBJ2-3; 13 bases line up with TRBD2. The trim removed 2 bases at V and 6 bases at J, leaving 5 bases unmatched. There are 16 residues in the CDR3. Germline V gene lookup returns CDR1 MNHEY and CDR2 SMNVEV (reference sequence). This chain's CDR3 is CASSLELAGGPDTQYF. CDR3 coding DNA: TGTGCCAGCAGTTTAGAACTAGCGGGAGGGCCGGATACGCAGTATTTT.

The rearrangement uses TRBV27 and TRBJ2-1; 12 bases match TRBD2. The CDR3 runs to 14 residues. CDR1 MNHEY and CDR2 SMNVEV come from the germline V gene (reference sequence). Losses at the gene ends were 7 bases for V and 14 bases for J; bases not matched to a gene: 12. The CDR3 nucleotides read TGTGCCAGCAATTCGGCTAGCGGGAGGGCCTTGGAGTTCTTC. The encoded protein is CASNSASGRALEFF.

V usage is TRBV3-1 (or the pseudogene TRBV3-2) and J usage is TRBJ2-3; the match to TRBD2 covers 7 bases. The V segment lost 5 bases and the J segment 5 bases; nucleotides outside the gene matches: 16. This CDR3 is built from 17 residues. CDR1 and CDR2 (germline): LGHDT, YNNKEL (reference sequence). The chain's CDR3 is CASSGHPSGDEGDTQYF. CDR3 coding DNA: TGTGCCAGCAGCGGTCATCCAAGCGGGGACGAGGGAGATACGCAGTATTTT.

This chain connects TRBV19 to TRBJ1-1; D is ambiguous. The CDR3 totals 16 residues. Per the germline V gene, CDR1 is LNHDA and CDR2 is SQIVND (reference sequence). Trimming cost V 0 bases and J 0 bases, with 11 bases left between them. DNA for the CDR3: TGTGCCAGTAGTATAGATCGTGATTACATGAACACTGAAGCTTTCTTT. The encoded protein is CASSIDRDYMNTEAFF. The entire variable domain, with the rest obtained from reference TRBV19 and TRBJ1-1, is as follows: DGGITQSPKYLFRKEGQNVTLSCEQNLNHDAMYWYRQDPGQGLRLIYYSQIVNDFQKGDIAEGYSVSREKKESFPLTVTSAQKNPTAFYLCASSIDRDYMNTEAFFGQGTRLTVV.

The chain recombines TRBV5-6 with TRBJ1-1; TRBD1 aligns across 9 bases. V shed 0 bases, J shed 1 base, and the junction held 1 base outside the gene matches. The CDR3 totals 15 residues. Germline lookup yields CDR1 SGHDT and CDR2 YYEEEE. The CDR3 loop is CASSLAGQGNTEAFF. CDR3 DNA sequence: TGTGCCAGCAGCTTGGCGGGACAGGGGAACACTGAAGCTTTCTTT.

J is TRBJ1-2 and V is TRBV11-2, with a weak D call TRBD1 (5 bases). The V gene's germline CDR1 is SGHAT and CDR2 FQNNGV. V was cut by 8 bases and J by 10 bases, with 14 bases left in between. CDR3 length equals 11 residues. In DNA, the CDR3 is TGTGCCAGCGTCGGCGACAGAGACTACACCTTC. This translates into CASVGDRDYTF.

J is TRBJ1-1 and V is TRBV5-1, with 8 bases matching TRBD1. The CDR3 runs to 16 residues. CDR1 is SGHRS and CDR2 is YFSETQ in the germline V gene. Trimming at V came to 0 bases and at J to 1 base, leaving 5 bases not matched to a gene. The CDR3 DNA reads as TGCGCCAGCAGCTTGGGGCAGGGGGCCCCGAACACTGAAGCTTTCTTT. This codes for CASSLGQGAPNTEAFF.

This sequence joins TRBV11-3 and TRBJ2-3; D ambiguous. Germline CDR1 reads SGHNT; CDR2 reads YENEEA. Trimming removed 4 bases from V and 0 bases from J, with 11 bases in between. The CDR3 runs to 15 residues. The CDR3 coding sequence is TGTGCCAGCAGCTCCTTAGGCGGAAGCACAGATACGCAGTATTTT. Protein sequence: CASSSLGGSTDTQYF.

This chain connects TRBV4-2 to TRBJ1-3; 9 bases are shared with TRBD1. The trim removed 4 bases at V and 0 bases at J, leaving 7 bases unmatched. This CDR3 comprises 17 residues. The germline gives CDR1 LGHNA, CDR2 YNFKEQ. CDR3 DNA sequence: TGTGCCAGCAGCCCCTCCGGGACAGGGCTCTCTGGAAACACCATATATTTT. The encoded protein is CASSPSGTGLSGNTIYF.

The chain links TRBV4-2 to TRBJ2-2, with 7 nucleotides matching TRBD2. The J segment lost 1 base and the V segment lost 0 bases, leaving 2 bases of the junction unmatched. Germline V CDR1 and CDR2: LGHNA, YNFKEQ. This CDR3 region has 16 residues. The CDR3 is CASSQEPSGNTGELFF. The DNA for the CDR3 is TGTGCCAGCAGCCAAGAACCTAGCGGGAACACCGGGGAGCTGTTTTTT.

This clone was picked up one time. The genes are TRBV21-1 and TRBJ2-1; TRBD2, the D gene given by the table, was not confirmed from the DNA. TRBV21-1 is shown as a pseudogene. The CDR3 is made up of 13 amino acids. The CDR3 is CALTGGFYNEQFF. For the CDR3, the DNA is TGTGCCTTGACGGGGGGTTTCTACAATGAGCAGTTCTTC.

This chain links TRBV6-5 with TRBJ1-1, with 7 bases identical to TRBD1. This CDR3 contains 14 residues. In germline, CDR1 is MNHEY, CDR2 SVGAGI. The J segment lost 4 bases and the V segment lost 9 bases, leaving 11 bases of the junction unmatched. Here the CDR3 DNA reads TGTGCCAGTAACAGGGGCTTTAAACGCACTGAAGCTTTCTTT. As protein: CASNRGFKRTEAFF.

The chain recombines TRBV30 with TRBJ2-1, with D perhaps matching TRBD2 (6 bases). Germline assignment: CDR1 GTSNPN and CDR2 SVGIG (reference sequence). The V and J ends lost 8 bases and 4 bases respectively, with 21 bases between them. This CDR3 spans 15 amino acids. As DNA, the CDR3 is TGTGCCACGAGATGGGAGGAGGGGAGATACAATGAGCAGTTCTTC. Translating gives CATRWEEGRYNEQFF. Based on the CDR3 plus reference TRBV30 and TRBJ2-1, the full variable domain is SQTIHQWPATLVQPVGSPLSLECTVEGTSNPNLYWYRQAAGRGLQLLFYSVGIGQISSEVPQNLSASRPQDRQFILSSKKLLLSDSGFYLCATRWEEGRYNEQFFGPGTRLTVL.

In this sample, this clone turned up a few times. CDR3: CASSLYLGLADEQYF. The DNA for the CDR3 is TGTGCCAGCAGCTTATACCTCGGACTAGCGGACGAGCAGTACTTC. The rearrangement joins TRBV7-9 to TRBJ2-7, with 10 bases matching TRBD2. Looked up from germline, CDR1 is SEHNR and CDR2 is FQNEAQ (reference sequence). The CDR3 spans 15 residues. Germline trimming cut 2 bases from V and 5 bases from J; bases unmatched to any gene: 6. The variable domain in full, completed from reference TRBV7-9 and TRBJ2-7, reads DTGVSQNPRHKITKRGQNVTFRCDPISEHNRLYWYRQTLGQGPEFLTYFQNEAQLEKSRLLSDRFSAERPKGSFSTLEIQRTEQGDSAMYLCASSLYLGLADEQYFGPGTRLTVT.

The CDR3 sequence: CASSQGQGGINEQYF. CDR3 nucleotides: TGTGCCAGCAGCCAAGGACAGGGAGGAATCAACGAGCAGTACTTC. The chain couples TRBV28 to TRBJ2-7; 8 nucleotides line up with TRBD1. This CDR3 is 15 amino acids long. With V trimmed by 6 bases and J by 5 bases, 12 bases remained unmatched. From germline, CDR1 is MDHEN and CDR2 SYDVKM.

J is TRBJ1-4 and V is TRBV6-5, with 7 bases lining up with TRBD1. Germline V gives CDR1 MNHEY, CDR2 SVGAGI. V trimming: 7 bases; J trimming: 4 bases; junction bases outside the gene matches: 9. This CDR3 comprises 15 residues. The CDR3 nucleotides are TGTGCCAGCACTCTATCGACAGGGCATAATGAAAAACTGTTTTTT. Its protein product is CASTLSTGHNEKLFF.

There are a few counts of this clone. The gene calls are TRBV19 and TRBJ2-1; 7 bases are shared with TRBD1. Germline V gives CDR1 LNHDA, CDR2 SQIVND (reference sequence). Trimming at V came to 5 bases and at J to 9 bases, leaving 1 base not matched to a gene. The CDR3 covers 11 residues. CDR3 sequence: CASSEGAEQFF. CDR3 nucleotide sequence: TGTGCCAGTAGTGAGGGGGCTGAGCAGTTCTTC.

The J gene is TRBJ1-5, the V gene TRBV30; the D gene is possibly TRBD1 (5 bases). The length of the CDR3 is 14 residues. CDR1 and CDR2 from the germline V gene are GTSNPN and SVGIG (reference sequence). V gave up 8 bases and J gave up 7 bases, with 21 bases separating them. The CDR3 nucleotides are TGTGCCCAAGGGGCAGCCCCTGATGGGCAGCCCCAGCATTTT. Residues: CAQGAAPDGQPQHF.